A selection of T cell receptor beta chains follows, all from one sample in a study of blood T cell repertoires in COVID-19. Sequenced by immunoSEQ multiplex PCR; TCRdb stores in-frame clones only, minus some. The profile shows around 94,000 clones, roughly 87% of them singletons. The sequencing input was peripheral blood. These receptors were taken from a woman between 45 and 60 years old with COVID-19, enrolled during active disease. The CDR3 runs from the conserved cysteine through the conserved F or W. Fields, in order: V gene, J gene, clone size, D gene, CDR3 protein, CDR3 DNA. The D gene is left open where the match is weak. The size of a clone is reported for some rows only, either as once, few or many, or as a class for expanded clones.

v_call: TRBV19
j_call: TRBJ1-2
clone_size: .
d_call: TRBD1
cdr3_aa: CASRQGDGYTF
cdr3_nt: TGTGCCAGTAGACAGGGGGATGGCTACACCTTC

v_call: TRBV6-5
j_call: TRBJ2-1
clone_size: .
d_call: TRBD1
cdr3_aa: CASSATGVDEQFF
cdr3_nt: TGTGCCAGCAGCGCCACAGGGGTCGATGAGCAGTTCTTC

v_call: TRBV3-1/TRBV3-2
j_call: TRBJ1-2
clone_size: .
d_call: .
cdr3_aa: CASSQERAYGYTF
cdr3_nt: TGTGCCAGCAGCCAAGAGAGGGCCTACGGCTACACCTTC

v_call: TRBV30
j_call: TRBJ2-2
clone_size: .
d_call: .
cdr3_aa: CAWGDTGELFF
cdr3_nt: TGTGCCTGGGGCGACACCGGGGAGCTGTTTTTT

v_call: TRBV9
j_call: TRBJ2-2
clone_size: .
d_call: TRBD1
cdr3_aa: CASSVGQGGNTGELFF
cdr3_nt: TGTGCCAGCAGCGTAGGACAGGGGGGGAACACCGGGGAGCTGTTTTTT

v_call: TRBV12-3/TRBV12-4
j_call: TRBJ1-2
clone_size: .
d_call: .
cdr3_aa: CASSLVEGGYTF
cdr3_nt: TGTGCCAGCAGTTTAGTAGAGGGCGGCTACACCTTC

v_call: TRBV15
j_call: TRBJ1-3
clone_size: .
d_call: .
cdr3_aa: CATSRDRVFTGNTIYF
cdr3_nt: TGTGCCACCAGCAGAGATCGGGTTTTCACTGGAAACACCATATATTTT

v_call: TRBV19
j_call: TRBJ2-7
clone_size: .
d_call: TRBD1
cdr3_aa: CASRPGTESYEQYF
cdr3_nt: TGTGCCAGTAGACCCGGGACAGAGTCCTACGAGCAGTACTTC

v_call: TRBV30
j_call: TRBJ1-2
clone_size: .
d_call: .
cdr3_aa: CAWSPVYGYTF
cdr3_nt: TGTGCCTGGAGTCCCGTCTATGGCTACACCTTC

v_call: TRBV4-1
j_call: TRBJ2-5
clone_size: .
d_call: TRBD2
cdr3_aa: CASSQEWAGGQETQYF
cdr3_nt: TGCGCCAGCAGCCAAGAATGGGCGGGGGGGCAAGAGACCCAGTACTTC

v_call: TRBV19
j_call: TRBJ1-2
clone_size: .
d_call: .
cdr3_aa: CASSMGQGLGYGYTF
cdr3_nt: TGTGCCAGTAGTATGGGGCAGGGATTAGGGTATGGCTACACCTTC

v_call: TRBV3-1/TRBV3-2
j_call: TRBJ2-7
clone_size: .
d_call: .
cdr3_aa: CASSGGADEQYF
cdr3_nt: TGTGCCAGCAGCGGGGGGGCTGACGAGCAGTACTTC

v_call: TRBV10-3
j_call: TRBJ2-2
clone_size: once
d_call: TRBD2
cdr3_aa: CAIRNGTTNTGELFF
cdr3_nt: TGTGCCATCAGGAACGGGACTACGAACACCGGGGAGCTGTTTTTT

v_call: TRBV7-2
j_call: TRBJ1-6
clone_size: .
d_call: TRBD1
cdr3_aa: CASSERQGGNSPLHF
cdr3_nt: TGTGCCAGCAGCGAAAGACAGGGTGGCAATTCACCCCTCCACTTT

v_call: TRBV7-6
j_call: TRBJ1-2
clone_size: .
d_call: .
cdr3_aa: CASSPGAGLGYYGYTF
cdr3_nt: TGTGCCAGCAGCCCTGGCGCAGGGTTGGGCTACTATGGCTACACCTTC

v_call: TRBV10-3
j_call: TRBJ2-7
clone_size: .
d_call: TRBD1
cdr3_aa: CAIRAGTVLDEQYF
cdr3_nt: TGTGCCATCAGAGCCGGGACAGTCCTCGACGAGCAGTACTTC

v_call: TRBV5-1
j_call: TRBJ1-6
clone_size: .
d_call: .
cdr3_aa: CASSRTADADSPLHF
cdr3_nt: TGCGCCAGCAGCCGGACAGCGGACGCGGATTCACCCCTCCACTTT

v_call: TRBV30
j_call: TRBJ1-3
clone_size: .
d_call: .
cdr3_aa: CAWSQLGNTIYF
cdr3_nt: TGTGCCTGGAGTCAACTTGGAAACACCATATATTTT

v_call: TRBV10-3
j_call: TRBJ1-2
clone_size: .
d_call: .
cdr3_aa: CAISENRDKGYGYTF
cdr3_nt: TGTGCCATCAGTGAAAACAGGGATAAGGGCTATGGCTACACCTTC

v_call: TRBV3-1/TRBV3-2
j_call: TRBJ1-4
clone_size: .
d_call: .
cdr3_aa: CASSQRDDWLGREKLFF
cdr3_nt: TGTGCCAGCAGCCAACGTGACGATTGGTTGGGGAGGGAAAAACTGTTTTTT

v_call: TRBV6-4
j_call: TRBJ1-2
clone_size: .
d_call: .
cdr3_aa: CAGTGNKPGSYGYTF
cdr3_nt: TGTGCCGGTACAGGGAACAAACCTGGGAGCTATGGCTACACCTTC

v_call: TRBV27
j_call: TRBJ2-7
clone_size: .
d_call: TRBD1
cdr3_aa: CASSFTGGFYEQYF
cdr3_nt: TGTGCCAGCAGTTTCACAGGGGGCTTCTACGAGCAGTACTTC

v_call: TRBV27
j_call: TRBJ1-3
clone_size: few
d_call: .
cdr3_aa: CASSLHGSGNTIYF
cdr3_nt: TGTGCCAGCAGTTTACACGGTTCGGGAAACACCATATATTTT

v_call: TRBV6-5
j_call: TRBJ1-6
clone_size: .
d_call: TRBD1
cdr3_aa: CASSWDRALSNSPLHF
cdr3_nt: TGTGCCAGCAGTTGGGACAGGGCGCTCAGTAATTCACCCCTCCACTTT

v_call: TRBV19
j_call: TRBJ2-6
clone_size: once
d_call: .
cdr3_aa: CASSIRDSPSGANVLTF
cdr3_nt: TGTGCCAGTAGTATCAGAGATAGCCCCTCTGGGGCCAACGTCCTGACTTTC

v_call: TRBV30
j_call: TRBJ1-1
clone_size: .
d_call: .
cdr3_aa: CAWSWGGTGTGTEAFF
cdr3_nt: TGTGCCTGGAGTTGGGGAGGGACCGGGACCGGCACTGAAGCTTTCTTT

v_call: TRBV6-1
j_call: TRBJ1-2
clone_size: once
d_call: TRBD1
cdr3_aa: CASSERGQWVYTF
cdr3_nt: TGTGCCAGCAGTGAAAGGGGACAGTGGGTTTACACCTTC

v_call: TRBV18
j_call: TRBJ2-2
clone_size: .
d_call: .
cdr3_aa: CATTGYNTGELFF
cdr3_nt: TGTGCCACCACAGGGTACAACACCGGGGAGCTGTTTTTT